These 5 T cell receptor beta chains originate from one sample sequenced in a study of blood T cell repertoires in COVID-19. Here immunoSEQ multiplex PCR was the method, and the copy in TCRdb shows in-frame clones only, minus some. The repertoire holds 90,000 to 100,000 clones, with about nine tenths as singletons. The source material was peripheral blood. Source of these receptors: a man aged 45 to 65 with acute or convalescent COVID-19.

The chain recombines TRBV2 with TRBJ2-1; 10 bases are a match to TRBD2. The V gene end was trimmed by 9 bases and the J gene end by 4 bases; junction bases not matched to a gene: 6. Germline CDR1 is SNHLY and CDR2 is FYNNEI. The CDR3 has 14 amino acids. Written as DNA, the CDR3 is TGTGCCAGTGAAGGGACTAGCGTTTACAATGAGCAGTTCTTC. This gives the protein CASEGTSVYNEQFF.

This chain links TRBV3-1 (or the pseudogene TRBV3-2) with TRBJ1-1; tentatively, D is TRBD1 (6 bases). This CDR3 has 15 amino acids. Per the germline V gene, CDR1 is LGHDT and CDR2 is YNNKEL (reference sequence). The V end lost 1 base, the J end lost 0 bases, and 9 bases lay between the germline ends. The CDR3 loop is CASSQVDRLNTEAFF. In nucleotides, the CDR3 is TGTGCCAGCAGCCAAGTGGACAGACTGAACACTGAAGCTTTCTTT.

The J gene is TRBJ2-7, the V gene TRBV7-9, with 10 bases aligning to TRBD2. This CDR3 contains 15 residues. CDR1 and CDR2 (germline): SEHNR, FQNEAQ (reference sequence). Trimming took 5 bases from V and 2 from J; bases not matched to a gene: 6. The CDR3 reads CASSLRTSGPYEQYF. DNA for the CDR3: TGTGCCAGCAGCCTGAGGACTAGCGGACCCTACGAGCAGTACTTC.

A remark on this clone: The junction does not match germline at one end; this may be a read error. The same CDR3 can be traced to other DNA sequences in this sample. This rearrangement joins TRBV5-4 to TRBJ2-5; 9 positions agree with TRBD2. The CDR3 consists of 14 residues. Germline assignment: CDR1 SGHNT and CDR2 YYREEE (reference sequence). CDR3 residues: CASSFLAGQETQYF. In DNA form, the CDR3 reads TGCGCCAGCAGCTTTCTAGCGGGACAAGAGACCCAGTACTTC. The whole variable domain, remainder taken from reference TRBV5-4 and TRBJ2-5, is ETGVTQSPTHLIKTRGQQVTLRCSSQSGHNTVSWYQQALGQGPQFIFQYYREEENGRGNFPPRFSGLQFPNYSSELNVNALELDDSALYLCASSFLAGQETQYFGPGTRLLVL.

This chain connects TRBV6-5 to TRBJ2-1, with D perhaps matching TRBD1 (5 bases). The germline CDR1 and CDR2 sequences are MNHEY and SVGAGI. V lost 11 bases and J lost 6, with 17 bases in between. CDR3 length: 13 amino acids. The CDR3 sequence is CAASWQGGNEQFF. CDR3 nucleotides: TGTGCCGCCTCGTGGCAGGGTGGCAATGAGCAGTTCTTC.